Sequencing of this T cell receptor beta chain was carried out in a study of blood T cell repertoires in COVID-19. Germline V gene sequence: CDR1 LGHDT, CDR2 YNNKEL (reference sequence). V lost 6 bases, J lost 4 bases, and 5 bases stayed unmatched. This CDR3 comprises 14 residues. Sequenced by immunoSEQ multiplex PCR; TCRdb stores in-frame clones only, minus some. The sample records approximately 240,000 clones, approximately 86% being singletons. This clonotype originated in a woman in her twenties or thirties who had recovered from COVID-19. The chain combines TRBV3-1 (or the pseudogene TRBV3-2) with TRBJ1-2, with 10 bases aligning to TRBD1. The sample comprised peripheral blood. For the CDR3, the DNA is TGTGCCAGCAGTCGGGACAGGGGATCCTATGGCTACACCTTC. Translated: CASSRDRGSYGYTF.